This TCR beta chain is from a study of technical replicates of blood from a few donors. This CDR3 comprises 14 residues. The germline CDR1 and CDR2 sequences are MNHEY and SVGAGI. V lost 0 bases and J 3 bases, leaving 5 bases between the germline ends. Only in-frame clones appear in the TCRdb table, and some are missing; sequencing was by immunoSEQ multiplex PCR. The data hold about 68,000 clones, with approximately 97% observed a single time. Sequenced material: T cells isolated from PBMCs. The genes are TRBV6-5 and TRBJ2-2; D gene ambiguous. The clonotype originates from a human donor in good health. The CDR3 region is CASSYSRYTGELFF. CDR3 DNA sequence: TGTGCCAGCAGTTACTCGAGGTACACCGGGGAGCTGTTTTTT.